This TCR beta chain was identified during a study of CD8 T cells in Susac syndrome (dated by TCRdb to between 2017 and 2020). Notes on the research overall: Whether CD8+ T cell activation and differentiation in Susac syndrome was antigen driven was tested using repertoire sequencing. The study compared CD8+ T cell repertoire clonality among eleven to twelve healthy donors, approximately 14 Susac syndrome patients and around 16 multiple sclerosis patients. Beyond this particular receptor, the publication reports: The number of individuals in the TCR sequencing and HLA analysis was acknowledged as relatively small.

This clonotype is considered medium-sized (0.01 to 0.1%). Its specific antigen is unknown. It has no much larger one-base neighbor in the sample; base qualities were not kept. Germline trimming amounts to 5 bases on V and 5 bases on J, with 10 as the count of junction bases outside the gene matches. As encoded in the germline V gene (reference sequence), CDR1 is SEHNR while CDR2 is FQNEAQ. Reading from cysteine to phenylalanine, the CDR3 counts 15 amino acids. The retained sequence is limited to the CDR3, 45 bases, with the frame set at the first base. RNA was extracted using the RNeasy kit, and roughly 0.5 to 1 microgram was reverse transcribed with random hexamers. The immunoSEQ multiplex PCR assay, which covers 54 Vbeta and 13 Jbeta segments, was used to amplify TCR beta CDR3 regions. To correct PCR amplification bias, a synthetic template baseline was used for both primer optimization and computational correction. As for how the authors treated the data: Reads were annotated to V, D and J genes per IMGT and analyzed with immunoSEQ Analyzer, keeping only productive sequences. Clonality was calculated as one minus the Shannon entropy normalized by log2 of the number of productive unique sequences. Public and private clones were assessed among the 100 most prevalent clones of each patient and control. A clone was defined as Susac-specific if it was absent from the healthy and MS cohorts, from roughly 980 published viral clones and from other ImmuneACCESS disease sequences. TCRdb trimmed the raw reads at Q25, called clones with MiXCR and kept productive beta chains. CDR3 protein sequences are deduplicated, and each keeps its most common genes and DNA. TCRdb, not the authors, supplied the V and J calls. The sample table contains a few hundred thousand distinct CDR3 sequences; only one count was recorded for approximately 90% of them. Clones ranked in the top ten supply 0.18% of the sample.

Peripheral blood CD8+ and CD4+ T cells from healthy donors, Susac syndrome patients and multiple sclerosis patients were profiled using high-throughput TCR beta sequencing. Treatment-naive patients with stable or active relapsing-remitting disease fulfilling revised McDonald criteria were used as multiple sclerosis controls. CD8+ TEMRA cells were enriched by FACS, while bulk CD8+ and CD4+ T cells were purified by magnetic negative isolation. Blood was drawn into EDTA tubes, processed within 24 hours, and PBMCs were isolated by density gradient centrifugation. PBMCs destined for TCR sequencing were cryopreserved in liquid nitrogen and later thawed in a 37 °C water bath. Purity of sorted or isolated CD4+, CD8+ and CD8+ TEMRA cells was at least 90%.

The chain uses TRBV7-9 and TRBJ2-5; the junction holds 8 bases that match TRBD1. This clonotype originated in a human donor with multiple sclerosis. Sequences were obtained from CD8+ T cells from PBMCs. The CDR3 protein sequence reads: CASSDLTGVGETQYF. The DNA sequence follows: TGTGCCAGCAGCGACCTGACAGGGGTGGGGGAGACCCAGTACTTC. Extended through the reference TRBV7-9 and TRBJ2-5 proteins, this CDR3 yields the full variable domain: DTGVSQNPRHKITKRGQNVTFRCDPISEHNRLYWYRQTLGQGPEFLTYFQNEAQLEKSRLLSDRFSAERPKGSFSTLEIQRTEQGDSAMYLCASSDLTGVGETQYFGPGTRLLVL.